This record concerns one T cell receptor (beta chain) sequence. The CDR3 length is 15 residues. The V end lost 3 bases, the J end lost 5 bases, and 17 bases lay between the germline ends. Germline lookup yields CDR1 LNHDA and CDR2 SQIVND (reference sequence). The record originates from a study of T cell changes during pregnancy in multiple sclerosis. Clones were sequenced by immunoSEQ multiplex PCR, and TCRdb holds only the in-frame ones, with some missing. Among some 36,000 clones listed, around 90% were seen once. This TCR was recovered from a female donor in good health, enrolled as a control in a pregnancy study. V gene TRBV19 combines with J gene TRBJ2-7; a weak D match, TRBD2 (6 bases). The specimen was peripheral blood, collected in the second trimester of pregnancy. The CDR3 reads CASSIAGRRVDEQYF. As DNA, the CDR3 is TGTGCCAGTAGTATTGCGGGCCGGAGGGTTGACGAGCAGTACTTC.